The rows below give T cell receptor beta chains drawn from one sample of a study of immune characteristics of hereditary and idiopathic chronic pancreatitis. Sequencing was performed with immunoSEQ multiplex PCR; in TCRdb, only in-frame clones are kept and a portion is missing. The table has over 12,000 clones, 73% seen once. Specimen: pancreas tissue with hereditary chronic pancreatitis. All receptors come from a human donor with chronic pancreatitis. The CDR3 runs from the conserved cysteine through the conserved F or W.

TRBV3-1/TRBV3-2,CASSQLEREQFF
TRBV6-1,CASSEVFGRGAYEQYF
TRBV10-3,CAIGTTSGGNTGELFF
TRBV10-3,CAISEGRGRTNEKLFF
TRBV11-1,CASSRDQNTIYF
TRBV28,CASRIPHDRSETF
TRBV6-1,CASSEDAGGSKTQYF
TRBV19,CASSPRTSLMVGELFF
TRBV12-3/TRBV12-4,CASSFGTGETQYF
TRBV6-1,CASSEWGPGTGGPSGANVLTF
TRBV5-1,CASSPGFATSGSHNEQFF
TRBV19,CASSTHGYNEQFF
TRBV3-1/TRBV3-2,CASSPTGVPSGELFF
TRBV7-2,CASSFDRGSGNTIYF
TRBV5-1,CASSFLAGVEFF
TRBV27,CASSLSPLAPQYF
TRBV6-2/TRBV6-3,CASSYEGAYQPQHF
TRBV4-1,CASSLQEAYEQYF
TRBV9,CASSVAGFTDHEAFF
TRBV2,CASRDYSYRETQYF
TRBV2,CASSEVLAGGFVYF
TRBV7-3,CASSLTGTTGELFF
TRBV6-6,CASSLREGNTIYF
TRBV15,CATSRAGRGGTEAFF
TRBV9,CASSAAGLLDTDTQYF
TRBV6-5,CASSTSTGDRGYTF
TRBV24-1,CATSENDRDTGELFF
TRBV6-5,CASSTEVYGYTF
TRBV30,CAWDGGGTPREQYF
TRBV19,CASSHGGGGTYEQYF
TRBV29-1,CSVAGGYNEQFF
TRBV28,CASRTGPGSNQPQHF
TRBV18,CASSPTEARNTEAFF
TRBV5-1,CASSLGPQGGGQPQHF
TRBV19,CASSISPGGTDTQYF
TRBV28,CASSLLGTGGYEQYF
TRBV7-9,CASSLRASDEQYF
TRBV7-9,CASGVAGEFYGYTF
TRBV28,CASSTPGTGGNQPQHF
TRBV12-3/TRBV12-4,CASSKIGELFF
TRBV4-1,CASSQGSLDTQYF
TRBV18,CASSPDRNTGELFF
TRBV7-8,CASSFIAGGGTGELFF
TRBV24-1,CATSADSNQPQHF
TRBV15,CATSRDMGGQYQETQYF
TRBV7-3,CASSPGLGYGYTF
TRBV20-1,CSASQPPTYEQYF
TRBV6-2/TRBV6-3,CASSYWAQETQYF